This T cell receptor beta chain comes out of a study of technical replicates of blood from several donors. Here immunoSEQ multiplex PCR was the method, and the copy in TCRdb shows in-frame clones only, minus some. Here the sample spans about 76,000 clones, approximately 94% being singletons. Germline trimming cut 5 bases from V and 7 bases from J; bases unmatched to any gene: 9. This CDR3 comprises 16 residues. Germline assignment: CDR1 SGHTA and CDR2 FQGTGA. This sequence joins TRBV7-3 and TRBJ2-1, with TRBD2 matching 12 bases. The receptor's source is a human donor in good health. The specimen was T cells isolated from PBMCs. CDR3 residues: CASSPGLAGGLNEQFF. The CDR3 nucleotides are TGTGCCAGCAGCCCAGGGCTAGCGGGAGGGCTGAATGAGCAGTTCTTC. Filled out from reference TRBV7-3 and TRBJ2-1, the complete variable domain reads GAGVSQTPSNKVTEKGKYVELRCDPISGHTALYWYRQSLGQGPEFLIYFQGTGAADDSGLPNDRFFAVRPEGSVSTLKIQRTERGDSAVYLCASSPGLAGGLNEQFFGPGTRLTVL.